These T cell receptor beta chains were read from a single sample in a study of shared T cell receptors in the human thymus. Generated by immunoSEQ multiplex PCR, the TCRdb table keeps only in-frame clones and is missing some. The repertoire has around 730,000 clones, 80% to 90% of them found once; the top ten carry around 0.0094%. These data were also reused for a study on human thymus T cells.

Input material: thymocytes. All receptors come from a girl under two years old with a congenital heart defect. The conserved cysteine and the conserved F or W are not part of the CDR3 here. D genes are given only for firm matches.

v_gene,d_gene,j_gene,CDR3aa
TRBV6-5,NA,TRBJ2-1,ASTEQGWQF
TRBV5-1,TRBD1,TRBJ2-5,ASSLAGQGSTETQY
TRBV28,NA,TRBJ1-2,ASSLVGRERFWGYT
TRBV5-1,NA,TRBJ2-5,ASSYPGWETQY
TRBV6-5,NA,TRBJ2-2,ASRPVYTGELF
TRBV27,NA,TRBJ2-7,ASSFRRRGPYEQY
TRBV28,NA,TRBJ1-5,ASSPNAGADHSNQPQH
TRBV25-1,NA,TRBJ1-2,ASSRRDLRGYT
TRBV18,NA,TRBJ2-7,ASSSSSYEQY
TRBV10-3,TRBD1,TRBJ1-2,AISVRTGGDNYGYT
TRBV5-8,NA,TRBJ1-1,ASSLPGGREAF
TRBV29-1,TRBD2,TRBJ2-5,SVESLAGGRETQY
TRBV5-1,NA,TRBJ1-2,ASSPRRPGGLGYT
TRBV7-3,TRBD2,TRBJ2-7,ASSLRGGSSYEQY
TRBV5-1,TRBD1,TRBJ2-7,ASTAQTGDSYEQY
TRBV2,NA,TRBJ1-4,ASSAIRVGYSCEKLF
TRBV12-5,NA,TRBJ1-3,ASGLVGLSEGRSGNTIY
TRBV7-9,TRBD1,TRBJ1-1,ASSPPRDRDENTEAF
TRBV5-6,NA,TRBJ1-2,ASSSGDDTYGYT
TRBV7-2,TRBD2,TRBJ2-2,ASSKTSGHRLAGELF
TRBV27,NA,TRBJ1-1,ASSLYPPLSRRDTEAF
TRBV6-6,TRBD1,TRBJ2-5,ASSGQAPQETQY
TRBV6-1,TRBD1,TRBJ1-1,ASSGWQGVVKDTEAF
TRBV5-1,TRBD2,TRBJ2-1,ASSPPLGTSGADEQF
TRBV27,TRBD1,TRBJ2-5,ASSLSLGQGETQY
TRBV10-1,NA,TRBJ2-2,ASSESPEEDTGELF
TRBV4-1,TRBD1,TRBJ2-7,ASSHHLRDRDYEQY
TRBV25-1,TRBD1,TRBJ2-1,ASSYPSRTGLYNEQF
TRBV13,NA,TRBJ1-2,ASSLRGYGGYT
TRBV4-3,TRBD1,TRBJ1-2,ASSQESGTEVYGYT
TRBV5-1,NA,TRBJ2-7,ASSLDRVGEQY
TRBV6-1,NA,TRBJ2-5,ASSGVVTQETQY
TRBV4-2,NA,TRBJ1-2,ASSPTPGYHYGYT
TRBV6-1,NA,TRBJ2-5,ASSGPPGDVETQY
TRBV7-2,TRBD1,TRBJ2-3,ASSFYRGIKPDTQY
TRBV19,NA,TRBJ1-2,ASSSYLGSDYGYT
TRBV6-5,NA,TRBJ2-2,ASSQGLWAGELF
TRBV23-1,NA,TRBJ1-5,ASSQRDTNDGNQPQH
TRBV4-2,TRBD1,TRBJ1-1,ASSPRGGTGGRKDTEAF
TRBV6-1,NA,TRBJ1-6,ASKVGGRDITPLH
TRBV4-1,NA,TRBJ2-5,ASSQDDSLGPRDTQY
TRBV28,TRBD1,TRBJ1-2,ASSRTQGAFIRMTNYGYT
TRBV7-9,NA,TRBJ1-2,ASSFRQGSYGYT
TRBV6-1,TRBD1,TRBJ2-5,ASSEGGQGKETQY
TRBV18,TRBD2,TRBJ2-5,ASSQTSGSQETQY
TRBV19,NA,TRBJ2-7,ASSGTANPYEQY
TRBV14,TRBD2,TRBJ2-3,ASSHAQRGGLADTQY